The 8 T cell receptor beta chains presented below share a single source sample, sequenced in a study of cytomegalovirus exposure and HLA in healthy donors. The PCR used 60 Vbeta and 13 Jbeta primers. Method: immunoSEQ multiplex PCR; TCRdb's copy keeps in-frame clones and lacks some. The sample consists of 210,000 or so clones, approximately 80% of them appearing once. The sample consisted of PBMCs. Receptor source: a girl aged 5-17 years in good health and CMV-seronegative.

V usage is TRBV29-1 and J usage is TRBJ1-1; D is ambiguous. Germline V gene data show CDR1 as SQVTM and CDR2 as ANQGSEA. The CDR3 covers 12 residues. Trimming shortened V by 8 bases and J by 5 bases, and 15 bases separated the two germline ends. CDR3 protein: CSTTRTGTEAFF. Here the CDR3 DNA reads TGCAGCACTACTCGAACGGGGACTGAAGCTTTCTTT.

Written as DNA, the CDR3 is TGTGCCAGCAGCCCCCCCCCGTGGCAGTATAGCAATCAGCCCCAGCATTTT. It encodes CASSPPPWQYSNQPQHF. This sequence joins TRBV7-8 and TRBJ1-5; D is unresolved. Germline loops: CDR1 SGHVS, CDR2 FQNEAQ. Trimming pared 5 bases from V and 0 bases from J, leaving 17 bases between. The length of the CDR3 is 17 residues.

The rearrangement links TRBV4-1 to TRBJ2-1, with TRBD1 matching over 9 bases. This CDR3 is built from 15 residues. Germline V CDR1 and CDR2: MGHRA, YSYEKL. V shed 3 bases, J shed 6 bases, and the junction held 6 bases outside the gene matches. Here the CDR3 DNA reads TGCGCCAGCAGCCACGGGGACAGGGTAAGCAATGAGCAGTTCTTC. It yields the protein CASSHGDRVSNEQFF.

In its sample, this clone was seen once. The chain links TRBV5-1 to TRBJ2-1; 8 nucleotides agree with TRBD2. CDR1 is SGHRS and CDR2 is YFSETQ in the germline V gene. The trim removed 7 bases at V and 0 bases at J, leaving 9 bases unmatched. The CDR3 has 16 amino acids. This chain's CDR3 is CASGFIAGGSYNEQFF. In nucleotides, the CDR3 is TGCGCCAGCGGATTTATTGCGGGGGGCTCCTACAATGAGCAGTTCTTC.

The sample holds a few counts of this clone. The chain couples TRBV27 to TRBJ2-3; D is unclear. V lost 3 bases and J 4 bases, leaving 2 bases between the germline ends. From germline, CDR1 is MNHEY and CDR2 SMNVEV (reference sequence). The CDR3 is made up of 11 amino acids. CDR3 in DNA: TGTGCCAGCAGTTTCTCAGATACGCAGTATTTT. It codes for CASSFSDTQYF.

CDR3 residues: CASSLQVHTDTQYF. The CDR3 DNA follows: TGCGCCAGCAGCTTACAGGTCCACACAGATACGCAGTATTTT. The J gene is TRBJ2-3, the V gene TRBV5-1; tentatively, D is TRBD1 (5 bases). V lost 2 bases, J lost 2 bases, and 9 bases lay in between. The CDR3 totals 14 residues. From germline, CDR1 is SGHRS and CDR2 YFSETQ.

This clone was counted once. The chain combines TRBV25-1 with TRBJ1-5; D remains ambiguous. Germline-derived CDR1 and CDR2 are MGHDK and SYGVNS. V lost 3 bases to trimming and J lost 0 bases, with 6 bases between them. This CDR3 spans 14 amino acids. For the CDR3, the DNA is TGTGCCAGCAGTGAGTCTTATAGCAATCAGCCCCAGCATTTT. This codes for CASSESYSNQPQHF.

V and J are TRBV6-6 and TRBJ2-3, with 7 bases lining up with TRBD2. The J segment lost 2 bases and the V segment lost 2 bases, leaving 4 bases of the junction unmatched. CDR1 MNHNY and CDR2 SVGAGI come from the germline V gene (reference sequence). The CDR3 extends over 15 amino acids. This CDR3 reads CASSYGAGVTDTQYF. Written as DNA, the CDR3 is TGTGCCAGCAGTTACGGCGCGGGAGTCACAGATACGCAGTATTTT.